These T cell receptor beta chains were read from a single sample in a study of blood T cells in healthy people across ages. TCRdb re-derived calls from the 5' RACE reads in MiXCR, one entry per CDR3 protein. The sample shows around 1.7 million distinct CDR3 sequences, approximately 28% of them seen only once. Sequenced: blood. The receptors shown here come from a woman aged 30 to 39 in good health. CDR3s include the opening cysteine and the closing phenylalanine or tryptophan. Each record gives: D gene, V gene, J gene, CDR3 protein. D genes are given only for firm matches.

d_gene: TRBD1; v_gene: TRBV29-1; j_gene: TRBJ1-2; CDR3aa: CSVEELGTGQRGYGYTF
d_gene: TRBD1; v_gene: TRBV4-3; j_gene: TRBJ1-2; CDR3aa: CASSQTGGFGYTF
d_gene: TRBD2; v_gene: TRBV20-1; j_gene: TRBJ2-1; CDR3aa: CSAHLAGAYNEQFF
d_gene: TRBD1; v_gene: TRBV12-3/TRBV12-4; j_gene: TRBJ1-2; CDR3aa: CASSGQGARYGYTF
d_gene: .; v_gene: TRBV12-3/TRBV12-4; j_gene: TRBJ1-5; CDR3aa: CASSLGGPGNQPQHF
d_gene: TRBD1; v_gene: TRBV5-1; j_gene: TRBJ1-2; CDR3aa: CASRGTGGLYGYTF
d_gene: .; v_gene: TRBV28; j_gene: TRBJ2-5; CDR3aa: CASSLSSGHRYF
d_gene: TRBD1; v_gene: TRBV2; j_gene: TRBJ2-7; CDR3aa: CASTPDRGRLEQYF
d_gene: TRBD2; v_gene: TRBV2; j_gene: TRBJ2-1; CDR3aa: CASSGGGDWQGEQFF
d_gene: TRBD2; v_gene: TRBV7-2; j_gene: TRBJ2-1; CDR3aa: CASSLAKTSGGWDEQFF
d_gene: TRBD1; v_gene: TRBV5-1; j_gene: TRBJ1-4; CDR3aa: CASTRWDRNEKLFF
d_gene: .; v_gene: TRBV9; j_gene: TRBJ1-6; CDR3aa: CASSPGGRSPLHF
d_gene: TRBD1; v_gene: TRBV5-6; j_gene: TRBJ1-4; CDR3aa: CASSRTGTGGEKLFF
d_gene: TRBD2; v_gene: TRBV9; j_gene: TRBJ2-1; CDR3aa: CASSPGGGQPNEQFF
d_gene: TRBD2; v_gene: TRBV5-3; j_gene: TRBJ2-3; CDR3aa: CARSLGPTAGATDTQYF
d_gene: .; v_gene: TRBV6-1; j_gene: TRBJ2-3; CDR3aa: CASSRADNRGTDTQYF
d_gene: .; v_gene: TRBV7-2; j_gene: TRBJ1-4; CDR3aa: CASSLGPGEKRFF
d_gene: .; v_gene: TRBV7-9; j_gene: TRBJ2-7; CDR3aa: CASSGTHSYEQYF
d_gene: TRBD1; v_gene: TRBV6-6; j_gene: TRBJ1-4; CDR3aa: CASAQGAANDKLFF
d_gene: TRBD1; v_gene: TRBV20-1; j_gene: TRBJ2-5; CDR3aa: CSARDLGTGVAQYF
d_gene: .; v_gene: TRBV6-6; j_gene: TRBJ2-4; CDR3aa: CASSYSGVVQYF
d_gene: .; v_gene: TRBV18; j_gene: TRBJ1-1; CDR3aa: CASSPISGGRGEAFF
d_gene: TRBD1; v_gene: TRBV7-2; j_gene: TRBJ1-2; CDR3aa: CASSLETGGPYGYTF
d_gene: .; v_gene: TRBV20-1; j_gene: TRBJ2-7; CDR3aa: CSARDIRGGETHYF
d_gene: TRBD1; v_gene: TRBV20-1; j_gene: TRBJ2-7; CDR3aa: CSATNPRGQGVYEQYF
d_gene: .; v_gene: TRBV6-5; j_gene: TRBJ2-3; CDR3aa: CASTRTFKADTQYF
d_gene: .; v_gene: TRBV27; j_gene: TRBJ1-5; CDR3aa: CASSLWGINQPQHF
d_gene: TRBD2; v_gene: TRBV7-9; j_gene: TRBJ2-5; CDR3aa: CASSLSLAGGRIIQETQYF
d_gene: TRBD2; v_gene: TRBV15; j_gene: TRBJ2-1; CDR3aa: CATQTSGRRDNEQFF
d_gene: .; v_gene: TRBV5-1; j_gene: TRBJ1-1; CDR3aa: CASSSGANTEALF
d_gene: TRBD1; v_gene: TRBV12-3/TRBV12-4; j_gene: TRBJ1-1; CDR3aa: CASSPKDWGVRTDRFGRLTEAFF
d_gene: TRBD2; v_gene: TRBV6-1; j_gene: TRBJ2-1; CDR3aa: CASRGTSGGLYNEQFF
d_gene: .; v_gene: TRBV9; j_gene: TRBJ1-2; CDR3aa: CASSVDLAGLGYTF